This passage covers 2 T cell receptor beta chains from one sample sequenced in a study of TIL therapy for anti-PD-1-resistant metastatic lung cancer. Sample time point: pre-treatment sample, taken before nivolumab and TIL therapy. Sequencing used immunoSEQ v3. TCRdb's copy holds only in-frame clones and misses some; the assay was immunoSEQ multiplex PCR. The sample yields about 60,000 clones, around 87% seen once. Here the sequenced sample was blood, taken at baseline. The receptor set was obtained from a person aged 25-85 years with non-small cell lung cancer.

The V gene is TRBV5-6, the J gene TRBJ1-6, with D perhaps matching TRBD1 (5 bases). Trimming cost V 2 bases and J 9 bases, with 12 bases left between them. The CDR3 loop spans 14 amino acids. CDR1 is SGHDT and CDR2 is YYEEEE in the germline V gene. This CDR3 reads CASSFLQGGSPLHF. The CDR3 DNA reads as TGTGCCAGCAGCTTCTTGCAGGGCGGTTCACCCCTCCACTTT.

The chain joins TRBV15 to TRBJ2-4; TRBD1 aligns across 8 bases. The CDR3 length is 14 residues. Germline-derived CDR1 and CDR2 are LNHNV and YYDKDF (reference sequence). The J segment lost 7 bases and the V segment lost 1 base, leaving 3 bases of the junction unmatched. The CDR3, as DNA: TGTGCCACCAGCAGAGTCGACAGGGGTAACATTCAGTACTTC. The encoded protein is CATSRVDRGNIQYF.